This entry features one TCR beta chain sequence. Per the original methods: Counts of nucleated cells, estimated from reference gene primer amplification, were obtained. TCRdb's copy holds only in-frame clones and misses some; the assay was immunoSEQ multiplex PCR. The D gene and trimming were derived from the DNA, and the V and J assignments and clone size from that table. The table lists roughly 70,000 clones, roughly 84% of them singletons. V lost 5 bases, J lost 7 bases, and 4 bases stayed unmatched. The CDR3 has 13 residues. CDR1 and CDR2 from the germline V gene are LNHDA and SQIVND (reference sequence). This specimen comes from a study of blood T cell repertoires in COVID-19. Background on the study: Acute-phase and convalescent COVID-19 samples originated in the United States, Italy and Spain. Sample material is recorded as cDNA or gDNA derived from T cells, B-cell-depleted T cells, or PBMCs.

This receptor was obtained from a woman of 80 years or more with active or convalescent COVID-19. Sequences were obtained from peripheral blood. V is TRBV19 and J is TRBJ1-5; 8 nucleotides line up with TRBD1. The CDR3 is CASSGPGGQPQHF. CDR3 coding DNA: TGTGCCAGTAGTGGTCCAGGGGGCCAGCCCCAGCATTTT. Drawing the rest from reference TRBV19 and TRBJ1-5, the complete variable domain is DGGITQSPKYLFRKEGQNVTLSCEQNLNHDAMYWYRQDPGQGLRLIYYSQIVNDFQKGDIAEGYSVSREKKESFPLTVTSAQKNPTAFYLCASSGPGGQPQHFGDGTRLSIL.